This T cell receptor beta chain is drawn from a study of blood T cell repertoires in COVID-19. Data came from immunoSEQ multiplex PCR; TCRdb stores just in-frame clones and leaves some out. The table shows some 120,000 clones, with 80% to 85% occurring only once. V gave up 6 bases and J gave up 7 bases, with 13 bases separating them. CDR3 size: 13 residues. Germline V gene data show CDR1 as SNHLY and CDR2 as FYNNEI. The sequenced sample consisted of PBMCs or T cells enriched from blood (not recorded which). This rearrangement joins TRBV2 to TRBJ2-1; tentatively, D is TRBD2 (5 bases). This TCR was sampled from a man under 40 who had recovered from COVID-19. This CDR3 reads CASSPLARNEQFF. The DNA for the CDR3 is TGTGCCAGCAGCCCCCTAGCCAGGAATGAGCAGTTCTTC.